Following are 22 T cell receptor beta chains from one sample sequenced in a study of neurological immune-mediated disorders. TCRdb ran MiXCR on the 5' RACE reads and lists one entry per CDR3 protein. Of roughly 62,000 distinct CDR3 sequences in the sample, 3.5% to 4.5% were seen once. The sequencing sample was made of PBMCs. Receptors originate from a woman between 50 and 59 years old with multiple sclerosis.

This clonotype has at least ten counts. The chain is built from TRBV20-1 and TRBJ2-7; no clear D. The germline V gene encodes CDR1 DFQATT and CDR2 SNEGSKA (reference sequence). The CDR3 extends over 13 amino acids. Trimming pared 0 bases from V and 5 bases from J, leaving 11 bases between. DNA of the CDR3: TGCAGTGCTAGAGATTCGGGCGAGCACGAGCAGTACTTC. The encoded protein is CSARDSGEHEQYF.

This clonotype has just a few counts. The chain links TRBV2 to TRBJ2-2, with 7 bases that match TRBD2. Germline V CDR1 and CDR2: SNHLY, FYNNEI. The CDR3 is 14 residues long. The junction had 3 bases not matched to a gene; V was cut back by 7 bases and J by 1 base. The CDR3 sequence: CASTLAENTGELFF. CDR3 coding DNA: TGTGCCAGCACGCTAGCGGAGAACACCGGGGAGCTGTTTTTT.

This clonotype has ten or more counts. The V and J genes are TRBV7-8 and TRBJ2-4, with a possible D match to TRBD2 (5 bases). CDR3 length: 15 residues. V lost 5 bases and J 1 base, leaving 12 bases between the germline ends. Germline V gene lookup returns CDR1 SGHVS and CDR2 FQNEAQ. CDR3 in DNA: TGTGCCAGCAGCCCCGGCACGGGGGCCAAAAACATTCAGTACTTC. This gives the protein CASSPGTGAKNIQYF.

The table lists this clonotype with many counts. This chain connects TRBV21-1 to TRBJ1-5. TRBV21-1 is a pseudogene locus. This CDR3 is built from 16 residues. DNA of the CDR3: TGTGCCAGCAGCAAAAGCTCTGGGGCCCGAGATCAGCCCCAGCATTTT. Encoded protein: CASSKSSGARDQPQHF.

This clonotype has a count of ten or more. This sequence joins TRBV9 and TRBJ1-1; D is undetermined. The germline V gene has CDR1 SGDLS and CDR2 YYNGEE. The CDR3 spans 12 residues. With 0 bases removed from V and 5 bases from J, the gap between germline ends came to 5 bases. The CDR3 loop reads CASSVGGTEAFF. CDR3 DNA sequence: TGTGCCAGCAGCGTAGGAGGAACTGAAGCTTTCTTT.

This clonotype was counted ten times or more. This sequence joins TRBV20-1 and TRBJ2-2; the D gene is possibly TRBD1 (5 bases). The CDR3 runs 14 residues. Trimming left V 3 bases short and J 2 bases short, with 10 bases between. CDR1 and CDR2 (germline): DFQATT, SNEGSKA (reference sequence). The CDR3 DNA follows: TGCAGTGCTAGGGTGGGGCCAAACACCGGGGAGCTGTTTTTT. This gives the protein CSARVGPNTGELFF.

This clonotype came up many times. This chain uses TRBV20-1 with TRBJ2-3, with TRBD2 matching 13 bases. V gave up 6 bases and J gave up 5 bases; unmatched junction bases: 2. Germline V gene data show CDR1 as DFQATT and CDR2 as SNEGSKA (reference sequence). The CDR3 has 13 amino acids. CDR3: CSARTSGRDTQYF. Written as DNA, the CDR3 is TGCAGTGCCAGGACTAGCGGGAGAGATACGCAGTATTTT.

This clonotype has ten or more counts. The chain has TRBV7-2 and TRBJ2-1; 10 bases align to TRBD2. Germline V gene data show CDR1 as SGHTA and CDR2 as FQGNSA. This CDR3 spans 18 amino acids. After removal of 2 bases from V and 5 bases from J, the junction contained 12 bases not matched to a gene. Written as DNA, the CDR3 is TGTGCCAGCAGCTTACGTACTAGCGGGAAAGCTGAGAACAATGAGCAGTTCTTC. This codes for CASSLRTSGKAENNEQFF.

In its sample, this clonotype was seen a few times. J is TRBJ2-3 and V is TRBV14; TRBD2 agrees at 11 bases. Germline V gives CDR1 SGHDN, CDR2 FVKESK. J lost 6 bases, V lost 0 bases, and 5 bases had no gene match. The CDR3 runs 16 residues. The CDR3 reads CASSQDLLAGVDTQYF. The CDR3 DNA reads TGTGCCAGCAGCCAAGATCTACTAGCGGGAGTTGATACGCAGTATTTT.

This clonotype was seen many times. CDR3 region: CAISESVGGGTGELFF. The CDR3 DNA reads as TGTGCCATCAGTGAGTCCGTGGGAGGAGGTACCGGGGAGCTGTTTTTT. The chain links TRBV10-3 to TRBJ2-2; TRBD2 might be the D (6 bases). Germline V CDR1 and CDR2: ENHRY, SYGVKD. V was clipped by 0 bases and J by 5 bases, with 13 bases between them. The CDR3 has 16 residues.

For this clonotype: One base away lies a much larger clone, so this may be a sequencing read error. This chain connects TRBV21-1 to TRBJ2-4; TRBD1, the D gene given by the table, was not confirmed from the DNA. TRBV21-1 is marked as a pseudogene. The CDR3 runs 16 residues. CDR3 DNA sequence: TGTGCCAGCAGCACCCGACAGGTCGTGGACAAAAAAATTCAGTACTTC. Translation: CASSTRQVVDKKIQYF.

This clonotype was counted at least ten times. The rearrangement links TRBV20-1 to TRBJ1-1; D not resolved. Trimming stripped 2 bases from V and 1 base from J, with 11 bases between. This CDR3 is built from 14 residues. Germline CDR1 reads DFQATT; CDR2 reads SNEGSKA (reference sequence). The CDR3 protein is CSARLLLGNTEAFF. DNA of the CDR3: TGCAGTGCTAGACTACTCCTGGGGAACACTGAAGCTTTCTTT.

This clonotype was picked up many times. The junction and the germline gene differ at one end; a read error may be behind it. The J gene is TRBJ2-7, the V gene TRBV7-7; D is ambiguous. Germline CDR1 reads SSHAT; CDR2 reads FNYEAQ (reference sequence). This CDR3 region has 13 residues. The CDR3 coding sequence is TGTGCTAGCAGCTTAGGCGTAGCCTACGAGCAGTACTTC. Its translation is CASSLGVAYEQYF.

There are many counts of this clonotype. The chain employs TRBV29-1 and TRBJ2-7; TRBD2 aligns across 10 bases. The CDR3 runs 14 residues. Germline-derived CDR1 and CDR2 are SQVTM and ANQGSEA. With V trimmed by 2 bases and J by 5 bases, 6 bases remained unmatched. The CDR3: CSVESLAGVDEQYF. The CDR3 DNA reads as TGCAGCGTTGAATCGCTAGCGGGAGTCGACGAGCAGTACTTC.

This clonotype was counted between two and nine times. The rearrangement links TRBV12-3 or TRBV12-4 to TRBJ1-1, with D perhaps matching TRBD1 (5 bases). The V and J ends lost 4 bases and 11 bases respectively, with 14 bases between them. CDR3 length: 12 residues. The CDR3 coding sequence is TGTGCCAGCAGTTCCAGGGACCTAGCTGCTTTCTTT. It codes for CASSSRDLAAFF.

This clonotype has a count of ten or more. This chain joins TRBV7-3 and TRBJ2-3, with 7 bases matching TRBD1. With 5 bases clipped from V and 5 bases from J, the junction kept 10 bases outside the gene matches. This CDR3 is built from 15 residues. In germline, CDR1 is SGHTA, CDR2 FQGTGA. CDR3 loop: CASSPQTGRRDTQYF. The CDR3 DNA sequence: TGTGCCAGCAGCCCCCAGACAGGGCGAAGAGATACGCAGTATTTT.

This clonotype was observed many times. The CDR3 DNA reads as TGCAGTGCTAGAGAAGGGGGAAGTGGGGGTGAAAAACTGTTTTTT. It codes for CSAREGGSGGEKLFF. The V call is TRBV20-1, the J call TRBJ1-4; tentative D call: TRBD1 (6 bases). CDR1 DFQATT and CDR2 SNEGSKA come from the germline V gene (reference sequence). Deletions cut 0 bases from V and 7 bases from J, with 15 bases between. The CDR3 spans 15 residues.

This clonotype was seen only a few times. The rearrangement joins TRBV20-1 to TRBJ2-1; TRBD2 aligns across 7 bases. The CDR3 spans 14 residues. V lost 3 bases to trimming and J lost 3 bases; unmatched junction nucleotides: 5. Germline V gene sequence: CDR1 DFQATT, CDR2 SNEGSKA (reference sequence). The CDR3 is CSASGGSGYNEQFF. In DNA, the CDR3 is TGCAGTGCTAGTGGCGGGAGTGGCTACAATGAGCAGTTCTTC.

In this sample, this clonotype turned up many times. This chain joins TRBV5-1 and TRBJ2-1; 7 bases match TRBD2. CDR1 and CDR2 from the germline V gene are SGHRS and YFSETQ. V was pared by 1 base and J by 0 bases, with 7 bases of the junction left unmatched. This CDR3 has 17 residues. The CDR3 DNA sequence: TGCGCCAGCAGCTTGTTCTCTAGCGGAGGCTCCTACAATGAGCAGTTCTTC. It translates to CASSLFSSGGSYNEQFF.

In this sample, this clonotype turned up many times. CDR3 residues: CASSLIVEAFF. CDR3 coding DNA: TGTGCCAGCAGCTTAATCGTTGAAGCTTTCTTT. The chain carries TRBV7-9 and TRBJ1-1; D is uncertain. The germline CDR1 and CDR2 sequences are SEHNR and FQNEAQ (reference sequence). Between the trimmed V and J ends, which lost 2 bases and 7 bases, there was a span of 5 bases. There are 11 residues in the CDR3.

As to this clonotype: This sequence may be a read error, since a much larger clone differs from it by one base. The V call is TRBV7-8, the J call TRBJ2-1; tentative D call: TRBD2 (6 bases). The CDR3 totals 14 residues. Germline CDR1 SGHVS, CDR2 FQNEAQ. Trimming pared 6 bases from V and 5 bases from J, leaving 14 bases between. In DNA form, the CDR3 reads TGTGCCAGCAGTTCCGGGAGTACCCACAATGAGCAGTTCTTC. Translation gives CASSSGSTHNEQFF.

This clonotype was detected ten times or more. This chain uses TRBV25-1 with TRBJ1-2, with D unclear. CDR1 and CDR2 from the germline V gene are MGHDK and SYGVNS. V gave up 5 bases and J gave up 7 bases, with 17 bases separating them. The CDR3 is 14 amino acids. The CDR3 sequence is CASSQPGLLRGYTF. CDR3 coding DNA: TGTGCCAGCAGTCAGCCGGGCCTCCTGCGTGGCTACACCTTC.